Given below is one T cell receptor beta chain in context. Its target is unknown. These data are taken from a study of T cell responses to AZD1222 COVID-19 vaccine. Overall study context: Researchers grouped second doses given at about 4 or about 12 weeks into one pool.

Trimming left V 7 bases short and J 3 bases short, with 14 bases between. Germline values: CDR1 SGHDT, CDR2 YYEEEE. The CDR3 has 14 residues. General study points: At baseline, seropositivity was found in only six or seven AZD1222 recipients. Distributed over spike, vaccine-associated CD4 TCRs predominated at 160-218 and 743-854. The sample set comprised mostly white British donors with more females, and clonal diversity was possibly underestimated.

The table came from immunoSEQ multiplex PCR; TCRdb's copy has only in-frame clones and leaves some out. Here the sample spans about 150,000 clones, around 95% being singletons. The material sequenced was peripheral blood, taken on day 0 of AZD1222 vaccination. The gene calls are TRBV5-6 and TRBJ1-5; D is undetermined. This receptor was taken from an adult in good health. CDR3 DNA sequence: TGTGCCAGCCTAATCTACAGAGACAATCAGCCCCAGCATTTT. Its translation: CASLIYRDNQPQHF.